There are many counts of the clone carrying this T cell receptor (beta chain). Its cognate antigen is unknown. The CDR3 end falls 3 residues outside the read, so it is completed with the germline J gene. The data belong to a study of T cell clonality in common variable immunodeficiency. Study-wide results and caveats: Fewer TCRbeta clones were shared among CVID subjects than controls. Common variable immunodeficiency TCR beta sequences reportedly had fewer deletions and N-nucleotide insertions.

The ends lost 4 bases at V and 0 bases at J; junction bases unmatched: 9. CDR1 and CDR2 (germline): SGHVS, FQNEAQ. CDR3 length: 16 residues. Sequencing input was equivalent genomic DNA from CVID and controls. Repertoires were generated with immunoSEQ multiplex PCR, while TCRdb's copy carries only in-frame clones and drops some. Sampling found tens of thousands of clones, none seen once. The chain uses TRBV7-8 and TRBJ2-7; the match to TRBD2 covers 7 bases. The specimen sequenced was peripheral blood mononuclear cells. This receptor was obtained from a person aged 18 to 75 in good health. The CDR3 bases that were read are TGTGCCAGCAGCTCGAGGGATTGGGACTACTCCTACGAG. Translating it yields CASSSRDWDYSYE. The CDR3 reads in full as CASSSRDWDYSYEQYF.